A single count supports the clone carrying this T cell receptor (beta chain). These data come from a study of blood T cell repertoires in COVID-19. Study-level background: T cells, B-cell-depleted T cells, or PBMCs provided the cDNA or gDNA that served as material.

V lost 1 base and J 5 bases, leaving 13 bases between the germline ends. Germline loops: CDR1 SGDLS, CDR2 YYNGEE. The CDR3 contains 15 residues. Assignment of participants to cohorts was predicated upon participant-reported clinical history. Only in-frame clones appear in the TCRdb table, and some are missing; sequencing was by immunoSEQ multiplex PCR. The sample includes 310,000 or so clones, around 90% of them seen just once. The chain is built from TRBV9 and TRBJ2-1, with D hard to call. The specimen was PBMCs or T cells enriched from blood (not recorded which). The source of this sequence is a woman aged 30 to 39 who had recovered from COVID-19. The CDR3 reads CASSVFSAPDNEQFF. Written as DNA, the CDR3 is TGTGCCAGCAGCGTATTTTCAGCGCCTGACAATGAGCAGTTCTTC.